Reported below is one T cell receptor (beta chain). Its specificity is unknown. The CDR3 totals 18 residues. Germline values: CDR1 SGHTA, CDR2 FQGNSA. V dropped 2 bases and J dropped 0; count of bases not matched to a gene: 12. The data originate from a study of T cell repertoires in cytomegalovirus infection. TCRdb recomputed calls from the reads with MiXCR, one row per CDR3 protein. The table records 110,000 or so distinct CDR3 sequences, around 30% of them present only once. The chain combines TRBV7-2 with TRBJ1-1, with 7 bases identical to TRBD1. Specimen: CD8+ T cells from cultured PBMCs, collected from culture after CMV antigen stimulation. This clonotype was obtained from a human donor in good health (CMV status not recorded). Some clones in this sample may be carry-over from other donors' samples. The DNA of the CDR3 is TGTGCCAGCAGCTTAAATGGGCTTAACAGGGGCATGAACACTGAAGCTTTCTTT. Amino acids: CASSLNGLNRGMNTEAFF. The whole variable domain, filled in from reference TRBV7-2 and TRBJ1-1, reads GAGVSQSPSNKVTEKGKDVELRCDPISGHTALYWYRQSLGQGLEFLIYFQGNSAPDKSGLPSDRFSAERTGGSVSTLTIQRTQQEDSAVYLCASSLNGLNRGMNTEAFFGQGTRLTVV.